The 6 T cell receptor beta chains given below trace back to one sample, sequenced in a study of cytomegalovirus exposure and HLA in healthy donors. Use of 60 Vbeta and 13 Jbeta primers characterized the PCR. This table comes from immunoSEQ multiplex PCR, and its TCRdb copy is limited to in-frame clones, with some not included. The table records about 200,000 clones, around 80% of them present only once. The sample was PBMCs. The receptors come from a man in his fifties in good health and CMV-seronegative.

The chain uses TRBV4-1 and TRBJ2-1; no reliable D call. From germline, CDR1 is MGHRA and CDR2 YSYEKL. The length of the CDR3 is 14 residues. The V end lost 0 bases, the J end lost 7 bases, and 10 bases lay between the germline ends. CDR3 protein: CASSQEINRNEQFF. CDR3 bases: TGCGCCAGCAGCCAAGAAATTAACCGGAATGAGCAGTTCTTC.

The gene calls are TRBV7-3 and TRBJ2-1; 7 bases agree with TRBD2. The junction had 0 bases not matched to a gene; V was cut back by 3 bases and J by 4 bases. Germline lookup yields CDR1 SGHTA and CDR2 FQGTGA. The CDR3 is made up of 13 amino acids. The CDR3 region has the DNA TGTGCCAGCAGCTTTAGCGGGTACAATGAGCAGTTCTTC. Translated: CASSFSGYNEQFF.

This chain uses TRBV28 with TRBJ2-4; maybe TRBD1 (6 bases). The V end was cut by 5 bases, the J end by 0 bases, with 11 bases between. CDR3 size: 15 residues. Looked up from germline, CDR1 is MDHEN and CDR2 is SYDVKM. This chain's CDR3 is CASSTGSLAKNIQYF. The DNA for the CDR3 is TGTGCCAGCAGTACAGGGTCCCTAGCCAAAAACATTCAGTACTTC.

The chain links TRBV4-1 to TRBJ1-6, with D possibly being TRBD1 (6 bases). Germline lookup yields CDR1 MGHRA and CDR2 YSYEKL. V was clipped by 0 bases and J by 6 bases, with 12 bases between them. This CDR3 has 16 residues. CDR3 protein: CASSQDPGHLNSPLHF. In nucleotides, the CDR3 is TGCGCCAGCAGCCAAGACCCGGGACACCTTAATTCACCCCTCCACTTT.

The chain employs TRBV7-9 and TRBJ2-5; D ambiguous. The CDR3 is 15 residues long. Deletions cut 1 base from V and 2 bases from J, with 11 bases between. The germline V gene has CDR1 SEHNR and CDR2 FQNEAQ (reference sequence). CDR3 DNA sequence: TGTGCCAGCAGCTTAGGCCAGGCGCCGCAAGAGACCCAGTACTTC. Translated: CASSLGQAPQETQYF.

Points on this clone: Germline and junction disagree at one end, which may indicate a read error. The rearrangement uses TRBV7-7 and TRBJ2-7, with a weak D call TRBD1 (6 bases). The CDR3 length is 11 residues. In germline, CDR1 is SSHAT, CDR2 FNYEAQ (reference sequence). CDR3 residues: CPGHEDYEQYF. The DNA for the CDR3 is TGCCCGGGACACGAAGACTACGAGCAGTACTTC. Full variable domain (outside the CDR3, taken from reference TRBV7-7 and TRBJ2-7): GAGVSQSPRYKVTKRGQDVTLRCDPISSHATLYWYQQALGQGPEFLTYFNYEAQPDKSGLPSDRFSAERPEGSISTLTIQRTEQRDSAMYRCPGHEDYEQYFGPGTRLTVT.